This T cell receptor (beta chain) came from a study of read filtering for tumor transcriptome and immune sequencing. Germline lookup yields CDR1 SGHTA and CDR2 FQGNSA. The length of the CDR3 is 14 residues. Concerning this clonotype itself: An end of the junction does not agree with germline; a read error may underlie this.

This library used about 360 ng RNA and molecular barcoded adaptors spanning alpha/delta and beta/gamma chains. In TCRdb, the reads were re-called with MiXCR into one record per CDR3 protein. This table has fewer than 150,000 distinct CDR3 sequences, 13% appearing once. Material: a population of CD138-negative cells sorted from bone marrow. The TCR sequence derives from a donor at least 40 years old with multiple myeloma. The genes are TRBV7-2 and TRBJ2-5; TRBD2 agrees at 10 bases. CDR3 DNA: TGTGCCAGCAGCCTAGCGGGAGTACGAGAGACCCAGTACTTC. Protein sequence: CASSLAGVRETQYF.